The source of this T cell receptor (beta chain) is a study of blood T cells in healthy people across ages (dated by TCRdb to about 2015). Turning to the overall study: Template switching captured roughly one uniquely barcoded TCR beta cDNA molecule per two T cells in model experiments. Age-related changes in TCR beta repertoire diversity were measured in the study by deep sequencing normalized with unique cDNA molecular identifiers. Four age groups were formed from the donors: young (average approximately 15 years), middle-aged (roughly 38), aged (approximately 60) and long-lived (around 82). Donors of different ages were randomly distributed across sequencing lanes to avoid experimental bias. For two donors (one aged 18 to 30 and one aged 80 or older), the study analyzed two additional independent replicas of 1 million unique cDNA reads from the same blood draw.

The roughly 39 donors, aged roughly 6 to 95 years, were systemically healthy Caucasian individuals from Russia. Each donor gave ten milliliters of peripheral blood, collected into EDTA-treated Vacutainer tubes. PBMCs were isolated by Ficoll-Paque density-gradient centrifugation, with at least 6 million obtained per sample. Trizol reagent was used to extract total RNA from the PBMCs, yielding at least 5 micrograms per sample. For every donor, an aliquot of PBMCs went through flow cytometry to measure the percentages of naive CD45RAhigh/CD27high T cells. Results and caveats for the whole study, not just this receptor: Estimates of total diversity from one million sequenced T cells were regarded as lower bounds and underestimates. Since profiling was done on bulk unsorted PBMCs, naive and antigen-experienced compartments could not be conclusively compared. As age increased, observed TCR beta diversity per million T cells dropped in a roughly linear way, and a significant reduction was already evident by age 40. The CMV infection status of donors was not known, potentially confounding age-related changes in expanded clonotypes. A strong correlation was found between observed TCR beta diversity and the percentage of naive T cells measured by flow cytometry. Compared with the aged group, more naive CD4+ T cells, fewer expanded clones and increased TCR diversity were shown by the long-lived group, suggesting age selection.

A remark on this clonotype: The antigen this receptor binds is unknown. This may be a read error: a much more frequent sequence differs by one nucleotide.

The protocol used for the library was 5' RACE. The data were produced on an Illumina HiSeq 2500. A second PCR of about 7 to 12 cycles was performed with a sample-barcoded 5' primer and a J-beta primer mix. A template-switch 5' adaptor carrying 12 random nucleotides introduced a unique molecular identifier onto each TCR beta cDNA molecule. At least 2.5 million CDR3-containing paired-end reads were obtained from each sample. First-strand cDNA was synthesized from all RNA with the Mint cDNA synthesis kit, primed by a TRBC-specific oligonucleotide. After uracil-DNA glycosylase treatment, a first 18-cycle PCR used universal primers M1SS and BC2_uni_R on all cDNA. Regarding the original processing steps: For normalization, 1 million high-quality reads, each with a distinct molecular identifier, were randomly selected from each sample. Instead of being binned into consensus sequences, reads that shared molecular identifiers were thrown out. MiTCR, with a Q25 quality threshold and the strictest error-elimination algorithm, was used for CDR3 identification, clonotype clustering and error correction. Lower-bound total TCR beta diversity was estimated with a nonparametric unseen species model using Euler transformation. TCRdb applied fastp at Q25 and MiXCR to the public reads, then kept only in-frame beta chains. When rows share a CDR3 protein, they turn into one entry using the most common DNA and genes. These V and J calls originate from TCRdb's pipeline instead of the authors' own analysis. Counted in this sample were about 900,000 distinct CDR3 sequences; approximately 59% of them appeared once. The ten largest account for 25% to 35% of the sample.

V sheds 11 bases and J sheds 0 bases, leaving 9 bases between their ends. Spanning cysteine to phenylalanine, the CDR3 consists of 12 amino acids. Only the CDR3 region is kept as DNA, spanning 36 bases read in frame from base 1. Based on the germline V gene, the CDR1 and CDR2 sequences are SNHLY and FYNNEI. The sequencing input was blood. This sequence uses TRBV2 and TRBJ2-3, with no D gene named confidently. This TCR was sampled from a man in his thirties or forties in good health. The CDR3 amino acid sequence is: CAGATSTDTQYF. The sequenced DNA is TGTGCCGGCGCGACAAGCACAGATACGCAGTATTTT.